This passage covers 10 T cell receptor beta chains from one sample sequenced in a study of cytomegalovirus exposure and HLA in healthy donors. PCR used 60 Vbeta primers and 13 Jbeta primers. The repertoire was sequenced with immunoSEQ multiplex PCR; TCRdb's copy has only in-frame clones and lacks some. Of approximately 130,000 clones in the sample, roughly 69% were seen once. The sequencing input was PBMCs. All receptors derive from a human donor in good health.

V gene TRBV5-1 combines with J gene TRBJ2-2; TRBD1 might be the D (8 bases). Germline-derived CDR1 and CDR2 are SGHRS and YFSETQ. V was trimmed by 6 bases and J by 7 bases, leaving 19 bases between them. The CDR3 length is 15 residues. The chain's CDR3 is CASNGQGGLVGELFF. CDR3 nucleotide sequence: TGCGCCAGCAACGGACAGGGAGGGTTGGTCGGGGAGCTGTTTTTT.

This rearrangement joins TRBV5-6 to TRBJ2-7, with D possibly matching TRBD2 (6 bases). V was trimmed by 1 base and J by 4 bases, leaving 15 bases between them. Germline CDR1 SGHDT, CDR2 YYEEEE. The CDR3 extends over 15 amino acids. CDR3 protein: CASSLKYRELYEQYF. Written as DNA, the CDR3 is TGTGCCAGCAGCTTGAAGTATCGGGAGTTATACGAGCAGTACTTC.

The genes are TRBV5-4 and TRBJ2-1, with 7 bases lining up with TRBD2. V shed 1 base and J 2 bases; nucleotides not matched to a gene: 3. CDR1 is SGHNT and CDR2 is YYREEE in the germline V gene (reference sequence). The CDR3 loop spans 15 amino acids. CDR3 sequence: CASSLLGLTYNEQFF. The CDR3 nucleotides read TGTGCCAGCAGCTTGCTGGGACTAACCTACAATGAGCAGTTCTTC.

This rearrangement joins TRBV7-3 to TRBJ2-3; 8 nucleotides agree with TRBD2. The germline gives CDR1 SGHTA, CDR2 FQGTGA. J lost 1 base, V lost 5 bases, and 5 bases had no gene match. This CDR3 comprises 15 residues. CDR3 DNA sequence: TGTGCCAGCAGCCTTTTAGCGGGGCGCACAGATACGCAGTATTTT. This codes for CASSLLAGRTDTQYF.

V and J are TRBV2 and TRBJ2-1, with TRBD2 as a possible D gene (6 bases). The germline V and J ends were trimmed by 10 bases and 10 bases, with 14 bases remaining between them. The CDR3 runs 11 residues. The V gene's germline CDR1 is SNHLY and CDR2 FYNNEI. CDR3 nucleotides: TGTGCCACTACGGGGGTAGCGGAGCAGTTCTTC. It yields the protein CATTGVAEQFF. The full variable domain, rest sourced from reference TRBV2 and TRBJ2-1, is EPEVTQTPSHQVTQMGQEVILRCVPISNHLYFYWYRQILGQKVEFLVSFYNNEISEKSEIFDDQFSVERPDGSNFTLKIRSTKLEDSAMYFCATTGVAEQFFGPGTRLTVL.

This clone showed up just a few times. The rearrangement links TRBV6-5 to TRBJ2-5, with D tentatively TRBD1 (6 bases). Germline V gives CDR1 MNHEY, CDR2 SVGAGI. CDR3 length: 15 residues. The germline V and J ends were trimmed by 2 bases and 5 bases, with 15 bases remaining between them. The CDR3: CASSYTGRRKETQYF. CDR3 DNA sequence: TGTGCCAGCAGTTACACAGGGAGACGTAAGGAGACCCAGTACTTC.

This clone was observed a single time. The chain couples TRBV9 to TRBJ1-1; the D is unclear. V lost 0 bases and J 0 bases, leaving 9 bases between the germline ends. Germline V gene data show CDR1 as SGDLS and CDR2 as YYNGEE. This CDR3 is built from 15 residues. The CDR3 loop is CASSVGADMNTEAFF. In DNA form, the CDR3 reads TGTGCCAGCAGCGTAGGGGCAGATATGAACACTGAAGCTTTCTTT.

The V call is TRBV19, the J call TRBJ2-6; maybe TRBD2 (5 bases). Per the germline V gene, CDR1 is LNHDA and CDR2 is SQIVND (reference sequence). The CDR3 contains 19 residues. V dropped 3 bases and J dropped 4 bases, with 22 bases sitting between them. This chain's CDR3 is CASSMRAVLLPSGANVLTF. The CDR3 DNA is TGTGCCAGTAGTATGAGAGCGGTCCTTCTCCCATCAGGGGCCAACGTCCTGACTTTC.

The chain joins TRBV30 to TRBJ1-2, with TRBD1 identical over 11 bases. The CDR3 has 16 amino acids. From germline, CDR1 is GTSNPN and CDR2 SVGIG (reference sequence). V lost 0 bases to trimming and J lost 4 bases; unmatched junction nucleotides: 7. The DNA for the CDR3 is TGTGCCTGGAGTGTAGCCAGGACAGGGGGCGGCTATGGCTACACCTTC. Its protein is CAWSVARTGGGYGYTF.

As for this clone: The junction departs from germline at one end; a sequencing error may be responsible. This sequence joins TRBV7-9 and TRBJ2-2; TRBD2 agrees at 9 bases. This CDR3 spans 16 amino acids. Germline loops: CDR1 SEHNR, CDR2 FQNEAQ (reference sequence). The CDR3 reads CSSSLVAGADTGELFF. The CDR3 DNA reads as TGTTCCAGCAGCTTAGTAGCGGGAGCAGACACCGGGGAGCTGTTTTTT.